This TCR beta chain was sequenced during a study of identical twins. A universal primer site arose from template switching, and cDNA bore unique molecular identifiers. One entry per CDR3 protein, called by TCRdb with MiXCR from the 5' RACE reads. The sample yields about 200,000 distinct CDR3 sequences, about 10% seen once. Study results and caveats: Fewer insertions were carried by abundant cord blood beta clonotypes, but none was seen in memory repertoires. Among monozygotic twins, out-of-frame TCR alpha sharing exceeded what models predicted. Analyses of zero insertions could be partly confounded by invariant MAIT and iNKT cells.

As regards this clonotype: Its antigen is unidentified.

Per germline, CDR1 SGHTA and CDR2 FQGTGA. The CDR3 is 15 amino acids. V gave up 1 base and J gave up 4 bases, with 11 bases separating them. Sample: memory T cells sorted from blood. The sequence derives from a man in his forties or fifties in good health. This sequence joins TRBV7-3 and TRBJ2-1; no clear D gene. The CDR3 DNA is TGTGCCAGCAGCTTAAACAAAAATCCTTACAATGAGCAGTTCTTC. Residues: CASSLNKNPYNEQFF.